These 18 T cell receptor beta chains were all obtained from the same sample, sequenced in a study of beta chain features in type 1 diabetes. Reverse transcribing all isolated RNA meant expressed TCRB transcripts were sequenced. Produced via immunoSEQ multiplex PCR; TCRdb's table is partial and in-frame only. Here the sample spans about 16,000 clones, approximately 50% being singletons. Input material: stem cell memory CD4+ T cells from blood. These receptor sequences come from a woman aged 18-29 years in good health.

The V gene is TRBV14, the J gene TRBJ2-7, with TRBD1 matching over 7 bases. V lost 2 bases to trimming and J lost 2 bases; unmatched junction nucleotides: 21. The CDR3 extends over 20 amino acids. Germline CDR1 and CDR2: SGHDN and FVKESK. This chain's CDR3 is CASSQHSRQGFRPRTYEQYF. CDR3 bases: TGTGCCAGCAGCCAACATAGCCGACAGGGATTTAGGCCCCGAACCTACGAGCAGTACTTC.

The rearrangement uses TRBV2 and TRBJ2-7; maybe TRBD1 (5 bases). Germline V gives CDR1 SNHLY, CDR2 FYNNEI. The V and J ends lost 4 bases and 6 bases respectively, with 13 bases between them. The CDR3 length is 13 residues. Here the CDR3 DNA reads TGTGCCAGCAGTGCTGCCAGGGTTGGCGAGCAGTACTTC. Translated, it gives CASSAARVGEQYF. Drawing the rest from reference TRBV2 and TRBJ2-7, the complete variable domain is EPEVTQTPSHQVTQMGQEVILRCVPISNHLYFYWYRQILGQKVEFLVSFYNNEISEKSEIFDDQFSVERPDGSNFTLKIRSTKLEDSAMYFCASSAARVGEQYFGPGTRLTVT.

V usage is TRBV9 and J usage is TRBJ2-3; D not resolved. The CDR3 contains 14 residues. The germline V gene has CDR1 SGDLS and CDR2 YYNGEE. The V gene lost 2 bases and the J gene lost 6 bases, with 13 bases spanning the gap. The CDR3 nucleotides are TGTGCCAGCAGCGTTCCGGCCGCCGGGGATACGCAGTATTTT. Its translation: CASSVPAAGDTQYF.

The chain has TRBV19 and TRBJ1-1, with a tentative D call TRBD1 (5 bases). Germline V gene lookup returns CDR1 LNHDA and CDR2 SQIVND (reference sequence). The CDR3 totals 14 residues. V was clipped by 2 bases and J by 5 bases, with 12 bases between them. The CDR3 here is CASSIQGVRTEAFF. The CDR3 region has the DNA TGTGCCAGTAGTATACAGGGTGTTCGAACTGAAGCTTTCTTT.

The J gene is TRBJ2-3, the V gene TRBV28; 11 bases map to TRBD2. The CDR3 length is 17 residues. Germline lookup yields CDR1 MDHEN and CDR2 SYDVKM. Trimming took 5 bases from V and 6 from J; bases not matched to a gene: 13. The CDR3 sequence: CASSPGGSGGAMDTQYF. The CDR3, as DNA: TGTGCCAGCAGTCCCGGGGGTAGCGGGGGGGCCATGGATACGCAGTATTTT.

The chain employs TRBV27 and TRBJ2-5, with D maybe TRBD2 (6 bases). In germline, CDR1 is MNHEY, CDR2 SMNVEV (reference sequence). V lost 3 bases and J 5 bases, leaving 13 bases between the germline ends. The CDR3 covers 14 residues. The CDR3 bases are TGTGCCAGCAGTTTCCGGGGAGGTTGGGAGACCCAGTACTTC. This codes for CASSFRGGWETQYF.

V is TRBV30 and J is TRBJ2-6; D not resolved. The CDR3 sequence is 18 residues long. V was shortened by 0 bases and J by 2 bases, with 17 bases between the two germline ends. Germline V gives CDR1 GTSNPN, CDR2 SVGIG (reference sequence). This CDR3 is CAWSVGTALVAGANVLTF. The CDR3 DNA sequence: TGTGCCTGGAGTGTAGGAACAGCTTTAGTTGCTGGGGCCAACGTCCTGACTTTC.

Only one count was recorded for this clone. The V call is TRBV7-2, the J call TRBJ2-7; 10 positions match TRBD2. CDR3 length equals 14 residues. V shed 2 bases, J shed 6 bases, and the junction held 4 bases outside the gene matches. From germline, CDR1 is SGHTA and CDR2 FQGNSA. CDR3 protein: CASSLWGTSVEQYF. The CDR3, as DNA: TGTGCCAGCAGCTTATGGGGGACTAGCGTCGAGCAGTACTTC.

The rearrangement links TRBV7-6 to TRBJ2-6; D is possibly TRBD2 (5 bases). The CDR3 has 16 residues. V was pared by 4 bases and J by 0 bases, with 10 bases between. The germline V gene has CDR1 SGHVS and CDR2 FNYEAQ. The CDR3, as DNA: TGTGCCAGCAGCTCGCCACGGGGCTCTGGGGCCAACGTCCTGACTTTC. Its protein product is CASSSPRGSGANVLTF.

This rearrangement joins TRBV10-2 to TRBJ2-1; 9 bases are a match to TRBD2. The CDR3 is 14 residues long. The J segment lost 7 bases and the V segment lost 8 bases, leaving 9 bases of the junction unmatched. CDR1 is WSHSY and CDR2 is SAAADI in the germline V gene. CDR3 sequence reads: CASQRYSGRNEQFF. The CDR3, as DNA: TGCGCCAGCCAGAGGTATAGCGGGAGAAATGAGCAGTTCTTC.

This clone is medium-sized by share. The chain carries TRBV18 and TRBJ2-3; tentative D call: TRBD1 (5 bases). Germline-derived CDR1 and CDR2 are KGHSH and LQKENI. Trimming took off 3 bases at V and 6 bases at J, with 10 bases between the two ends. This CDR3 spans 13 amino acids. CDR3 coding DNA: TGTGCCAGCTCACCTTTCAACAGGGATACGCAGTATTTT. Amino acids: CASSPFNRDTQYF.

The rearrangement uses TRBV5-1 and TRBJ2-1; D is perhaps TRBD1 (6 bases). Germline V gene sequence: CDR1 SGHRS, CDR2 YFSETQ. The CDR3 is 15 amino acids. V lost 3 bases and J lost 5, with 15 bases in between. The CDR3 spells CASSWTEGQHNEQFF. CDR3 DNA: TGCGCCAGCAGCTGGACCGAAGGACAGCACAATGAGCAGTTCTTC.

CDR3 sequence reads: CASSRTPRREETQYF. CDR3 coding DNA: TGTGCCAGTAGTAGGACCCCTCGGAGGGAAGAGACCCAGTACTTC. This chain connects TRBV19 to TRBJ2-5, with D perhaps TRBD2 (6 bases). Trimming pared 4 bases from V and 3 bases from J, leaving 15 bases between. The V gene's germline CDR1 is LNHDA and CDR2 SQIVND (reference sequence). This CDR3 is built from 15 residues. The entire variable domain, with the rest obtained from reference TRBV19 and TRBJ2-5, is as follows: DGGITQSPKYLFRKEGQNVTLSCEQNLNHDAMYWYRQDPGQGLRLIYYSQIVNDFQKGDIAEGYSVSREKKESFPLTVTSAQKNPTAFYLCASSRTPRREETQYFGPGTRLLVL.

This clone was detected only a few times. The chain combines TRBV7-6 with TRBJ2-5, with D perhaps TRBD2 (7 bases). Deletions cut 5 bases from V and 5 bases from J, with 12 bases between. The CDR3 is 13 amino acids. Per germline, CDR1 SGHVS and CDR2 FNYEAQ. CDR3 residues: CASSTQGGETQYF. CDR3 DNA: TGTGCCAGCAGCACACAGGGAGGGGAGACCCAGTACTTC.

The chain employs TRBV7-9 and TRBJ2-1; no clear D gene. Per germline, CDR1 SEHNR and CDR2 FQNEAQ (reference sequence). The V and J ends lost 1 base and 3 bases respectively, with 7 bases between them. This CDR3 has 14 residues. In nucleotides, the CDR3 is TGTGCCAGCAGCTTAGTGGTCTACTACAATGAGCAGTTCTTC. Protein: CASSLVVYYNEQFF.

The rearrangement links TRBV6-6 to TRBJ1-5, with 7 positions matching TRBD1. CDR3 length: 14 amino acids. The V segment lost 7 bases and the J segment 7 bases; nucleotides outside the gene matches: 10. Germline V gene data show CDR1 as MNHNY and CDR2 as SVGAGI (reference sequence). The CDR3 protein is CASTPTGIEQPQHF. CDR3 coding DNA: TGTGCCAGCACCCCGACAGGGATAGAACAGCCCCAGCATTTT.

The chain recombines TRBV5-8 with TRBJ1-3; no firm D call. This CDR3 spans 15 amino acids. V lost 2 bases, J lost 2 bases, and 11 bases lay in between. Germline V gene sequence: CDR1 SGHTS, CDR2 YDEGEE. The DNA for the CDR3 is TGTGCCAGCAGCTTCCTTCGAGGAGCTGGAAACACCATATATTTT. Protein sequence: CASSFLRGAGNTIYF.

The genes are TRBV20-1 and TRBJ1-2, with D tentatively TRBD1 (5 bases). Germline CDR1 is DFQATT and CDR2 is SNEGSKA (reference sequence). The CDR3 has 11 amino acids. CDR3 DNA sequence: TGCACCCCCGGGGGAAACCGGGGCTACACCTTC. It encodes CTPGGNRGYTF.